This paragraph covers one T cell receptor (beta chain) sequence. Its antigen specificity is not known. No quality values exist for individual bases; no much larger clone is one base distant. V loses 2 bases, J loses 2 bases, and the germline ends lie 10 bases apart. From its cysteine to its phenylalanine, the CDR3 spans 15 amino acids. Of all the DNA, just the CDR3 is kept, 45 bases in frame from base 1. According to the germline V gene, CDR1 reads KGHSH and CDR2 reads LQKENI. Library creation used the immunoSEQ multiplex PCR assay. Deep sequencing of rearranged TCR beta loci, alongside multiparametric flow cytometry, was used to profile T cell repertoires. The table was pulled from immuneACCESS by TCRdb, which kept in-frame rearrangements only. Such tables lose some clones; where checked, under half of the loss comes from unresolved V genes, and the rest has no known cause. This sample lists tens of thousands of clones; nearly 95% were detected once. Around 0.67% of the sample lies in the top ten.

This sample was included in a study of lymphopenia after photon versus proton radiotherapy (dated by TCRdb to the late 2010s). For the wider study: In patients with gastrointestinal tumors who developed high-grade lymphopenia, the study compared the immunological effects of photon radiation therapy with those of proton radiation therapy. A cohort of some 22 patients with gastrointestinal tumors who received either photon or proton therapy and subsequently developed lymphopenia was included. The study aimed to characterize how the two radiation modalities differ in their impact on the immune system. What the research found in general, with its limitations: Across the cohort, an inverse correlation was found between a larger post-nadir drop in TCR diversity and overall survival time among patients who died. After the lymphocyte count nadir, repertoires from photon-treated patients showed oligoclonal expansion, particularly of CD8+ Temra cells, and this expansion drove the decline in diversity. The survival association was assessed only in patients who died, and better survival with proton therapy was presented by the authors as a possibility rather than a demonstrated result. During treatment, patients who received proton therapy stayed relatively stable, whereas patients who received photon therapy lost naive T cells and TCR diversity and gained effector/memory populations.

The chain joins TRBV18 to TRBJ1-5; tentative D gene TRBD1, with 5 bases matching. The receptor's source is a woman aged 45-65 years with cholangiocarcinoma. The sequencing here drew on peripheral blood, taken from a patient treated with photon-based radiotherapy. The nucleotide sequence is given as TGTGCCAGCTCACCAGACAGTTCCGGCAATCAGCCCCAGCATTTT. Translated, it gives CASSPDSSGNQPQHF.